This TCR beta chain emerged from a study of blood T cells in healthy people across ages. Study-wide points: Diversity of TCR beta correlated strongly with naive T cell percentage. Long-lived donors had more naive CD4+ cells and higher diversity than aged donors.

The V gene lost 5 bases and the J gene lost 6 bases, with 19 bases spanning the gap. The CDR3 is 15 residues long. Primers used in a second PCR of roughly 6 to 11 cycles were a sample-barcoded 5' primer and a J-beta primer mix. From the 5' RACE reads, TCRdb called clonotypes with MiXCR, one entry per CDR3 protein. The sample contains about 1.4 million distinct CDR3 sequences, approximately 60% of which appear only once. As concerns this clonotype: Its antigen is currently unknown.

Material: blood. V is TRBV12-3 or TRBV12-4 and J is TRBJ1-2; the D gene is possibly TRBD1 (6 bases). This clonotype originated in a man aged 18 to 30 in good health. Here the CDR3 DNA reads TGTGCCAGCAGTGAGGACGGGGGGCTGTTCCATGGCTACACCTTC. It specifies CASSEDGGLFHGYTF.